The clone carrying this T cell receptor beta chain was found many times. Its target is not known. The data belong to a study of response to subunit inactivated influenza vaccine. Study conclusions and caveats: The study's authors posited that every seasonal influenza vaccination enlists few new T cells.

TCRdb processed the RT-PCR reads anew with MiXCR; each CDR3 protein has one entry. The sample contains 700,000 to 800,000 distinct CDR3 sequences, 15% to 20% of which appear only once. Germline V gives CDR1 LNHNV, CDR2 YYDKDF (reference sequence). With 7 bases removed from V and 1 base from J, the gap between germline ends came to 9 bases. CDR3 length: 13 amino acids. The sample here was PBMCs from blood, taken 4 to 6 days after vaccination. J is TRBJ2-3 and V is TRBV15, with D unclear. This receptor was obtained from a man aged 50-59 years who received an inactivated influenza vaccine. In nucleotides, the CDR3 is TGTGCCACCACCAGGTCAGGCACAGATACGCAGTATTTT. Amino acids: CATTRSGTDTQYF.